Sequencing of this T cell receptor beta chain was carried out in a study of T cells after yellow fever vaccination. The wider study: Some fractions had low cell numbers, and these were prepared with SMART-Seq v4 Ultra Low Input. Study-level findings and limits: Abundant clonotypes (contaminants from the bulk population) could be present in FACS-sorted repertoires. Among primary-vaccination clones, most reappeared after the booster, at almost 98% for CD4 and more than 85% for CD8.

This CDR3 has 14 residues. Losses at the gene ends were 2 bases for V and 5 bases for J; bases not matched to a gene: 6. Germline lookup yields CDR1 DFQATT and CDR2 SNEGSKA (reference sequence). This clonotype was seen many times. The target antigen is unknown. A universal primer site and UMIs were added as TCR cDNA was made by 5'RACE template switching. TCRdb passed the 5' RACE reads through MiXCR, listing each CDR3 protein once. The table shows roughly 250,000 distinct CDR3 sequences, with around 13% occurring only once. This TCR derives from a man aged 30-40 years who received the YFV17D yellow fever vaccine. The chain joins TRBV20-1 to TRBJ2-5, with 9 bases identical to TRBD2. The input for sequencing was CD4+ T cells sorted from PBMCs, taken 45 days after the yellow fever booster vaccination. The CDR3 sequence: CSARIAGVVETQYF. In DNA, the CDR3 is TGCAGTGCTAGAATAGCGGGAGTCGTCGAGACCCAGTACTTC.